Described below is a single T cell receptor beta chain sequence and its context. These data come from a study of blood T cell repertoires in COVID-19. The overall study: T cells, B-cell-depleted T cells, or PBMCs supplied cDNA or gDNA.

TCRdb's table, derived via immunoSEQ multiplex PCR, lists solely in-frame clones and lacks some. The sample shows hundreds of thousands of clones, around 88% of them seen only once. The receptor was derived from a woman aged 40 to 50 who had recovered from COVID-19. Sequencing was done on a sample of PBMCs or T cells enriched from blood (not recorded which).

In DNA, the CDR3 is TGTGCCAGTAGTAGGAGCATGGAGACCCAGTACTTC. Protein: CASSRSMETQYF. V usage is TRBV19 and J usage is TRBJ2-5, with D unresolved. With 4 bases removed from V and 5 bases from J, the gap between germline ends came to 8 bases. CDR1 is LNHDA and CDR2 is SQIVND in the germline V gene (reference sequence). This CDR3 contains 12 residues. The whole variable domain, remainder taken from reference TRBV19 and TRBJ2-5, is DGGITQSPKYLFRKEGQNVTLSCEQNLNHDAMYWYRQDPGQGLRLIYYSQIVNDFQKGDIAEGYSVSREKKESFPLTVTSAQKNPTAFYLCASSRSMETQYFGPGTRLLVL.